The sequence of this TCR beta chain was determined in a study of T-cell reconstitution after alpha-beta-depleted transplantation in children (dated by TCRdb to the mid-2010s). General notes on the study: The study quantitatively tracked T-cell immune reconstitution after TCRalphabeta/CD19-depleted allogeneic hematopoietic cell transplantation in children using TCR repertoire profiling. General findings and caveats noted by the study authors: Apparently early alphabetaT-cell count recovery about two months after transplant reportedly relied on only several hundred rapidly expanded clones derived from non-depleted graft cells. The frequencies of hyperexpanded clones fell over the following months, and after one year, T-cell counts and TCRbeta diversity were mostly attributed to newly produced T cells. In some patients, the high TCRbeta diversity seen at day 60 was put down to recipient T cells and intrathymic progenitors that had survived conditioning.

The protocol used for the library was PCR. Sequenced on an Illumina HiSeq 2500. To normalize quantification of the TCRbeta repertoire, the TCR libraries were built with molecular barcoding that relied on unique molecular identifiers. The raw public reads went through TCRdb reprocessing: fastp at Q25, MiXCR clone calling, in-frame beta chains kept. Rows are combined by CDR3 protein, so each entry shows the most common genes and DNA. Counted in this sample were 610,000 or so distinct CDR3 sequences; 25% to 30% of them appeared once. Just over 35% of the sample is held by the ten biggest clonotypes. Trimming takes 0 bases off V and 3 bases off J; junction bases not matched to a gene: 5. Reading from cysteine to phenylalanine, the CDR3 counts 15 amino acids. Only the CDR3 part of the read is kept: 45 bases, read in frame from the first base. For CDR1 and CDR2, the germline V gene (reference sequence) lists DFQATT and SNEGSKA.

This clonotype has only a few counts. What antigen it recognizes has not been identified. Base quality data are lacking; no much larger clone is found one base away. Sample treatment or condition, as interpreted from the label and publication: allogeneic hematopoietic cell transplantation with graft depleted of TCRalphabeta T cells and CD19 B cells. The children who served as transplant recipients had been given grafts of TCRalphabeta/CD19-depleted allogeneic hematopoietic cells. The chain is encoded by TRBV20-1 joined to TRBJ2-5, and 9 junction bases match TRBD2. Sample: PBMCs, taken before TCRalphabeta/CD19-depleted stem cell transplant. The sequence came from a boy under two years old with Wiskott-Aldrich syndrome, due to receive a stem cell transplant. Read as DNA, the sequence is TGCAGTGCTAGAGATCGGGCTAGCGGGAAAGAGACCCAGTACTTC. Its product reads: CSARDRASGKETQYF.